This TCR beta chain originates from a study of identical twins. One entry per CDR3 protein, called by TCRdb with MiXCR from the 5' RACE reads. The sample contains a few hundred thousand distinct CDR3 sequences, about 8.3% of which appear only once. Trimming shortened V by 6 bases and J by 0 bases, and 6 bases separated the two germline ends. In germline, CDR1 is SEHNR, CDR2 FQNEAQ (reference sequence). The CDR3 runs 14 residues. These data also formed part of another study, on yellow fever vaccine responses in identical twins.

This receptor was obtained from a young woman in good health. Sequenced sample: CD8+ T cells sorted from blood. This chain joins TRBV7-9 and TRBJ2-6; D is ambiguous. The CDR3 sequence: CASRNTSGANVLTF. In DNA, the CDR3 is TGTGCCAGCAGGAATACCTCTGGGGCCAACGTCCTGACTTTC. Full variable domain (remainder filled in from reference TRBV7-9 and TRBJ2-6): DTGVSQNPRHKITKRGQNVTFRCDPISEHNRLYWYRQTLGQGPEFLTYFQNEAQLEKSRLLSDRFSAERPKGSFSTLEIQRTEQGDSAMYLCASRNTSGANVLTFGAGSRLTVL.